This entry concerns a single TCR beta chain. The antigen is unknown. The data stem from a study of T cells in Graves' hyperthyroidism and ophthalmopathy. Overall study findings and caveats: Ophthalmopathy was predicted by the model a median of about six months ahead of onset. Appearing also in blood were most of the thyroid clonotypes expanded above 0.001.

It was RNA transcripts that yielded the amplified TCR beta CDR3 regions. Carried out on the TCR CDR3, a first-round RT-PCR used the HTBI primer set. MiXCR, run by TCRdb on the multiplex PCR reads, gives a single entry per CDR3 protein. The profile shows a few hundred thousand distinct CDR3 sequences, around 20% of them singletons. Germline lookup yields CDR1 SNHLY and CDR2 FYNNEI. Trimming took 6 bases from V and 3 from J; bases not matched to a gene: 8. The CDR3 covers 16 residues. Exclusion criteria comprised uncontrolled infection, other autoimmune disease, pregnancy or lactation. This TCR was sampled from a woman aged 45-59 years with Graves' hyperthyroidism. This chain joins TRBV2 and TRBJ1-2; TRBD1 matches 12 bases. The sample comprised blood. The CDR3 DNA sequence: TGTGCCAGCAGGCCTAGGGACAGGGGGCGCGACTATGGCTACACCTTC. Residues: CASRPRDRGRDYGYTF.